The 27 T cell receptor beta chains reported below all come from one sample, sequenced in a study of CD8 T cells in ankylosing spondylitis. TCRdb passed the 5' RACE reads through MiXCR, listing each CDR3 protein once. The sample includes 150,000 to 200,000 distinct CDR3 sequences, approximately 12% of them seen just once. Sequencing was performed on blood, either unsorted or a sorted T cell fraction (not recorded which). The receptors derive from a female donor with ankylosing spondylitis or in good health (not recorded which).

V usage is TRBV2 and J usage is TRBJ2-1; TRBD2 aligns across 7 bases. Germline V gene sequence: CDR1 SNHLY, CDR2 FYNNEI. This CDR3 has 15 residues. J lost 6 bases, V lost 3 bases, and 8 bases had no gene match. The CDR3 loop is CASSEAGVWVNEQFF. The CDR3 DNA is TGTGCCAGCAGTGAGGCGGGAGTTTGGGTCAATGAGCAGTTCTTC.

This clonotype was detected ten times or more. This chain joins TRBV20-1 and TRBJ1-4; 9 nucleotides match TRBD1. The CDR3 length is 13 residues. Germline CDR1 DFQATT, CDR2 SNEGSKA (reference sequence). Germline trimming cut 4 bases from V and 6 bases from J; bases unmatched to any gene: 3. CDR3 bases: TGCAGTGCTAAGAGACAGGGGGATGAAAAACTGTTTTTT. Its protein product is CSAKRQGDEKLFF.

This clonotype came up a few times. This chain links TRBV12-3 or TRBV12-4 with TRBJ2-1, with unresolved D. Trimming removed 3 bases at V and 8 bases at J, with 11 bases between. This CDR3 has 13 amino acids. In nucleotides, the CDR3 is TGTGCCAGCAGTTTTCGCTTAGGCGATGAGCAGTTCTTC. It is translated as CASSFRLGDEQFF.

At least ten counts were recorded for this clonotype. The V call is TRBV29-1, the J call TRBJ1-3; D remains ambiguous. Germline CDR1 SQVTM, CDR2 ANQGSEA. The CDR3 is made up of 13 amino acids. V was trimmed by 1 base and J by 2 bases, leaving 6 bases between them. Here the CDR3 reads CSVEGATGNTIYF. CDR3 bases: TGCAGCGTTGAAGGGGCTACTGGAAACACCATATATTTT. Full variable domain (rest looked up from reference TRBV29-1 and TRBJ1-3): SAVISQKPSRDICQRGTSLTIQCQVDSQVTMMFWYRQQPGQSLTLIATANQGSEATYESGFVIDKFPISRPNLTFSTLTVSNMSPEDSSIYLCSVEGATGNTIYFGEGSWLTVV.

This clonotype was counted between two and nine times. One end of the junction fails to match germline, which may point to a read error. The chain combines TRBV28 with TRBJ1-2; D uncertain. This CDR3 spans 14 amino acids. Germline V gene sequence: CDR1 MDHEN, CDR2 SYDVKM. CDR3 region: CASSLITAGYDYTF. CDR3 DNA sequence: TGTGCCAGCAGTTTAATAACAGCTGGCTATGACTACACCTTC.

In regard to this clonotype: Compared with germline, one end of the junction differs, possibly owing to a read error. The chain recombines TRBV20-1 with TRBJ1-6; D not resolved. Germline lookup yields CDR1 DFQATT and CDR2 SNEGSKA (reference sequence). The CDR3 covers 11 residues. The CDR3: CSARLGSGMNF. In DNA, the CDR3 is TGCAGTGCTAGATTAGGGTCGGGTATGAACTTT.

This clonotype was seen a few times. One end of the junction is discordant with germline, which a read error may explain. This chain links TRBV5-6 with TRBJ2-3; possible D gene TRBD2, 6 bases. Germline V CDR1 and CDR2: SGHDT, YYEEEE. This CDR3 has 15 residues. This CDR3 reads CVSSLVGDFTDTQYF. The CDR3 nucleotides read TGTGTCAGCAGCTTGGTTGGGGACTTCACAGATACGCAGTATTTT.

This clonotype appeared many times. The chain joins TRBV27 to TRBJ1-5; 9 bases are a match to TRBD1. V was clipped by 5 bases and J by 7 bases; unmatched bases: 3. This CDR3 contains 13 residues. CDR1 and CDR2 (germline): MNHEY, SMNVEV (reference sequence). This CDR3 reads CASSTGGRQPQHF. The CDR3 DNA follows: TGTGCCAGCAGTACAGGGGGCAGGCAGCCCCAGCATTTT.

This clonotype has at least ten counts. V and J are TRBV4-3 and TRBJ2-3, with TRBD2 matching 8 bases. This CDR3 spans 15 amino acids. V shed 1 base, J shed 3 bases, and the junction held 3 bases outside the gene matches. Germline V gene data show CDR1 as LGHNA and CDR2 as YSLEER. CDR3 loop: CASSQVPGGTDTQYF. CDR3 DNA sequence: TGCGCCAGCAGCCAAGTCCCGGGAGGGACAGATACGCAGTATTTT.

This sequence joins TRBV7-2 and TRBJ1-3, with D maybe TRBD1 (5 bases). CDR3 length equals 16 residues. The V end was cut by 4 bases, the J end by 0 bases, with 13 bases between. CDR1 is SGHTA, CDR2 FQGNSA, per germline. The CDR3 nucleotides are TGTGCCAGCAGCTATAACACAGGAGACTCTGGAAACACCATATATTTT. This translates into CASSYNTGDSGNTIYF.

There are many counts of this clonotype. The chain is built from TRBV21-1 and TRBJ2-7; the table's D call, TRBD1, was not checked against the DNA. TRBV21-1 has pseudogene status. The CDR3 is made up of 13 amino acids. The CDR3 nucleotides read TGTTTACCCGAAACGGGAAACTGCTACGAGCAGTACTTC. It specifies CLPETGNCYEQYF.

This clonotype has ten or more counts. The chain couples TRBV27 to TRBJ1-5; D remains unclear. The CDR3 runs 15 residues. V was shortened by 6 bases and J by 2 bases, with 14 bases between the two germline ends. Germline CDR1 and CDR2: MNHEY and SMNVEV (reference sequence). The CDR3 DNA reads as TGTGCCAGCAGCCCCCTTAGCGGGGGCAATCAGCCCCAGCATTTT. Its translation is CASSPLSGGNQPQHF.

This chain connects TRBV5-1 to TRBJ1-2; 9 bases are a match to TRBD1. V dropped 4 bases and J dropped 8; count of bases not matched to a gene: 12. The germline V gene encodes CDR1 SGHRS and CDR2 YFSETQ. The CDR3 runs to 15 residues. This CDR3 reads CASSLTPGQGNGYTF. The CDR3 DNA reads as TGCGCCAGCAGCCTTACGCCGGGACAGGGAAACGGCTACACCTTC.

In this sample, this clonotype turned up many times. CDR3 protein: CSARAEGAQPQHF. The CDR3 DNA is TGCAGTGCTAGAGCGGAGGGGGCTCAGCCCCAGCATTTT. The V gene is TRBV20-1, the J gene TRBJ1-5, with TRBD1 matching over 7 bases. The ends lost 1 base at V and 6 bases at J; junction bases unmatched: 3. The CDR3 length is 13 residues. CDR1 and CDR2 (germline): DFQATT, SNEGSKA (reference sequence).

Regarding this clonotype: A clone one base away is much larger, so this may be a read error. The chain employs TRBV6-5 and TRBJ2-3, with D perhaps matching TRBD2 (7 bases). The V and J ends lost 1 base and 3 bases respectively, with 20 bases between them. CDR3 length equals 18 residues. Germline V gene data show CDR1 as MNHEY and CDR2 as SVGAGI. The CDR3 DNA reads TGTGCCAGCAGTTACTTCCCCTTAGGGGGGGGCAAGACAGATACGCAGTATTTT. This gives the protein CASSYFPLGGGKTDTQYF.

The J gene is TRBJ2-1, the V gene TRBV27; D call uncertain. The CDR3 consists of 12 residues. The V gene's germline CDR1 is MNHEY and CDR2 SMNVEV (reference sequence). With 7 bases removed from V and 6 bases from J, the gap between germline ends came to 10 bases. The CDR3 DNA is TGTGCCAGCAAAACCCTTGGCAATGAGCAGTTCTTC. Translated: CASKTLGNEQFF.

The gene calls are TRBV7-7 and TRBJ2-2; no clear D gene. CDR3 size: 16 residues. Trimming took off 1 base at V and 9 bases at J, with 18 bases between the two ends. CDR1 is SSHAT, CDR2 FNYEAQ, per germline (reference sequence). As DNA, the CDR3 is TGTGCCAGCAGCTTAGGGGTCGAGAAACCGAGCAGGGAGCTGTTTTTT. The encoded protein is CASSLGVEKPSRELFF. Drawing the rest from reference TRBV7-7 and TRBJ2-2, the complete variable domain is GAGVSQSPRYKVTKRGQDVTLRCDPISSHATLYWYQQALGQGPEFLTYFNYEAQPDKSGLPSDRFSAERPEGSISTLTIQRTEQRDSAMYRCASSLGVEKPSRELFFGEGSRLTVL.

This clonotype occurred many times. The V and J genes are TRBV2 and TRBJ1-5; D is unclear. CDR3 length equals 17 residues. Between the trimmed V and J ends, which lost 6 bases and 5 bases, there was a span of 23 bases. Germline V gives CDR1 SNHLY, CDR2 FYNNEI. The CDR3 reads CASSLDTTLPPDQPQHF. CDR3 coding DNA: TGTGCCAGCAGCCTCGATACTACTCTACCCCCTGATCAGCCCCAGCATTTT. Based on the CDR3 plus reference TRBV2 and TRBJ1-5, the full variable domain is EPEVTQTPSHQVTQMGQEVILRCVPISNHLYFYWYRQILGQKVEFLVSFYNNEISEKSEIFDDQFSVERPDGSNFTLKIRSTKLEDSAMYFCASSLDTTLPPDQPQHFGDGTRLSIL.

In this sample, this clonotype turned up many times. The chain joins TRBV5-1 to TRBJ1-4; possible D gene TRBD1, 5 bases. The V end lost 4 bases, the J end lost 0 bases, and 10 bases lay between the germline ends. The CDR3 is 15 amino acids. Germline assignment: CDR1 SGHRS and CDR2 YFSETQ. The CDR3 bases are TGCGCCAGCAGCCTTGGACACGCAACTAATGAAAAACTGTTTTTT. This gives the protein CASSLGHATNEKLFF.

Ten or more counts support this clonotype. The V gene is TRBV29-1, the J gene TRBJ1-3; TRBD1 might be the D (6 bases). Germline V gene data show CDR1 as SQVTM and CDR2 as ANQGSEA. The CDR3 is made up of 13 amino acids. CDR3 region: CSVTPPGANTIYF. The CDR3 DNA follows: TGCAGTGTGACCCCGCCGGGGGCGAACACCATATATTTT.

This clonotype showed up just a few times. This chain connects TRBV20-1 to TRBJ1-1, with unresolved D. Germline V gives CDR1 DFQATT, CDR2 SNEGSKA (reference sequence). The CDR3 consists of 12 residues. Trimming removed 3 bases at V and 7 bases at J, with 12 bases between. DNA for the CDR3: TGCAGTGCTAGTTCCGGGTTGATTGAAGCTTTCTTT. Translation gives CSASSGLIEAFF.

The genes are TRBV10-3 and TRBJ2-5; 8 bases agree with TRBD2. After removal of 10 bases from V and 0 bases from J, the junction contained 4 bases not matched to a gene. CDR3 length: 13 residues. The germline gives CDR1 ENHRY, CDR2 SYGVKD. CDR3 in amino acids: CATTGGYQETQYF. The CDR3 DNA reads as TGTGCCACCACGGGAGGGTACCAAGAGACCCAGTACTTC.

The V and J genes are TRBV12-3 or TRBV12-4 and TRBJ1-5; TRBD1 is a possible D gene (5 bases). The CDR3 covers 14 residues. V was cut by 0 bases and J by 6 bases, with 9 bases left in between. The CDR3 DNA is TGTGCCAGCAGTTTAGCGTGGGGGGGTCAGCCCCAGCATTTT. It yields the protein CASSLAWGGQPQHF.

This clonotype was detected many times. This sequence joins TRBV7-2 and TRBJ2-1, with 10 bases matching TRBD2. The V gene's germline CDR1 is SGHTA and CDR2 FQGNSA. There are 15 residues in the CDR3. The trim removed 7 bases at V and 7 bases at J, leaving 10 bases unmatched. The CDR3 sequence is CASTRGAGGENEQFF. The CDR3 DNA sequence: TGTGCCAGCACCCGCGGAGCGGGAGGGGAAAATGAGCAGTTCTTC.

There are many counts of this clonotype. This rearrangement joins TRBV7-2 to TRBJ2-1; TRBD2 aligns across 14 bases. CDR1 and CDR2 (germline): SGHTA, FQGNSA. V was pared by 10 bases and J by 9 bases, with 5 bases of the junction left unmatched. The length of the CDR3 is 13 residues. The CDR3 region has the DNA TGTGCCAACCGACTAGCGGGAGGGCGTGAGCAGTTCTTC. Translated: CANRLAGGREQFF.

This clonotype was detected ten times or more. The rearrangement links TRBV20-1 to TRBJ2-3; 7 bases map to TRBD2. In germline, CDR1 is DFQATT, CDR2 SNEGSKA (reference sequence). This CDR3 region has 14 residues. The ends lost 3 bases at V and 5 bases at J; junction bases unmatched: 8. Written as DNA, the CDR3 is TGCAGTGCTAGTGCGGGGGATGCTGGAGATACGCAGTATTTT. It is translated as CSASAGDAGDTQYF.

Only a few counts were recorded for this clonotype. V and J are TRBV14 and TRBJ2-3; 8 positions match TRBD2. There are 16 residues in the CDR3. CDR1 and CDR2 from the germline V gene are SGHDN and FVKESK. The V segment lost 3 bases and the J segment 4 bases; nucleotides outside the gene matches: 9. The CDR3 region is CASSHTSGPSADTQYF. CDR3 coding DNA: TGTGCCAGCAGCCACACTAGCGGTCCTAGCGCAGATACGCAGTATTTT.